These 23 T cell receptor beta chains were sequenced from one sample in a study of T cell repertoires in cytomegalovirus infection. No cognate antigen is known for these TCRs. Each CDR3 protein is one row after TCRdb ran MiXCR on the reads. The repertoire has roughly 90,000 distinct CDR3 sequences, around 32% of them found once; the top ten carry about 72%. The starting material was CD8+ T cells from cultured PBMCs, obtained from culture after CMV antigen stimulation. All receptors derive from a human donor in good health (CMV status not recorded). Some clones in this sample may be carry-over from other donors' samples.

V gene TRBV28 combines with J gene TRBJ2-5, with D unclear. Trimming removed 2 bases from V and 1 base from J, with 8 bases in between. Germline assignment: CDR1 MDHEN and CDR2 SYDVKM. CDR3 length: 14 residues. CDR3 nucleotides: TGTGCCAGCAGTTTAGTCGTCAGCCAAGAGACCCAGTACTTC. Translation gives CASSLVVSQETQYF.

The rearrangement links TRBV12-3 or TRBV12-4 to TRBJ1-1; no clear D gene. V was shortened by 5 bases and J by 5 bases, with 12 bases between the two germline ends. The CDR3 is 13 residues long. CDR3: CASSAGPGTEAFF. CDR3 sequence (DNA): TGTGCCAGCAGTGCCGGCCCTGGGACTGAAGCTTTCTTT.

This clonotype has more than one count but fewer than ten. V is TRBV4-1 and J is TRBJ2-1; no definite D call. The CDR3 runs to 14 residues. Trimming removed 6 bases at V and 0 bases at J, with 9 bases between. CDR1 is MGHRA, CDR2 YSYEKL, per germline. The CDR3 here is CASSRISSYNEQFF. The CDR3 DNA reads as TGCGCCAGCAGTAGAATCAGCTCCTACAATGAGCAGTTCTTC.

This clonotype was seen many times. The V and J genes are TRBV5-6 and TRBJ1-3; 7 bases map to TRBD1. CDR3 length: 14 amino acids. Unmatched junction bases numbered 4, after V lost 4 bases and J lost 3 bases. Germline-derived CDR1 and CDR2 are SGHDT and YYEEEE. The CDR3 DNA follows: TGTGCCAGCAGCGCGACAGGGATTGGAAACACCATATATTTT. Amino acids: CASSATGIGNTIYF.

In its sample, this clonotype was seen a few times. The chain recombines TRBV4-1 with TRBJ1-1; D gene unclear. V shed 4 bases and J shed 5 bases, with 20 bases lying between them. The CDR3 is made up of 16 amino acids. CDR1 and CDR2 (germline): MGHRA, YSYEKL. The CDR3 sequence: CASSLEGRLLGTEAFF. The CDR3 region has the DNA TGCGCCAGCAGCCTCGAAGGTCGCCTTCTAGGGACTGAAGCTTTCTTT.

This clonotype was seen a handful of times. The gene calls are TRBV14 and TRBJ1-1; TRBD1 agrees at 8 bases. The germline V gene has CDR1 SGHDN and CDR2 FVKESK. This CDR3 has 15 amino acids. The J segment lost 4 bases and the V segment lost 2 bases, leaving 6 bases of the junction unmatched. This CDR3 reads CASSQLQGEGTEAFF. For the CDR3, the DNA is TGTGCCAGCAGCCAACTACAGGGGGAGGGCACTGAAGCTTTCTTT.

V usage is TRBV18 and J usage is TRBJ2-3; 8 bases match TRBD2. The CDR3 contains 16 residues. The germline V gene has CDR1 KGHSH and CDR2 LQKENI. After removal of 3 bases from V and 2 bases from J, the junction contained 7 bases not matched to a gene. The CDR3 spells CASSPKLADYTDTQYF. The DNA of the CDR3 is TGTGCCAGCTCACCGAAACTAGCGGATTACACAGATACGCAGTATTTT.

This sequence joins TRBV4-3 and TRBJ1-4; D gene unclear. The CDR3 contains 12 residues. The V and J ends lost 5 bases and 5 bases respectively, with 6 bases between them. Germline V gene lookup returns CDR1 LGHNA and CDR2 YSLEER. The CDR3 sequence: CASSGRNEKLFF. The CDR3 region has the DNA TGCGCCAGCAGCGGAAGAAATGAAAAACTGTTTTTT.

The genes are TRBV7-9 and TRBJ2-1, with 9 nucleotides matching TRBD1. This CDR3 has 15 amino acids. V dropped 5 bases and J dropped 4; count of bases not matched to a gene: 6. CDR1 and CDR2 from the germline V gene are SEHNR and FQNEAQ (reference sequence). CDR3 protein: CASSRGQGSYNEQFF. CDR3 nucleotides: TGTGCCAGCAGCCGTGGACAGGGGTCGTACAATGAGCAGTTCTTC.

For this clonotype: This may be a read error: a much more frequent sequence differs by one nucleotide. The J gene is TRBJ1-3, the V gene TRBV7-9, with a tentative D call TRBD1 (6 bases). The CDR3 is 17 amino acids. Germline V gives CDR1 SEHNR, CDR2 FQNEAQ (reference sequence). The CDR3 DNA reads as TGTGCCAGCAGCTCAACCCTCACAGGGACCTCTGGAAAAACCATATATTTT. Its translation: CASSSTLTGTSGKTIYF.

The chain couples TRBV7-9 to TRBJ2-1; D is unclear. CDR1 and CDR2 (germline): SEHNR, FQNEAQ (reference sequence). V was trimmed by 3 bases and J by 7 bases, leaving 16 bases between them. The CDR3 loop spans 15 amino acids. The CDR3 region has the DNA TGTGCCAGCAGCTTCTCCGAGACGCGGATGAATGAGCAGTTCTTC. Amino acid sequence: CASSFSETRMNEQFF.

Many counts were recorded for this clonotype. The rearrangement joins TRBV6-6 to TRBJ1-4, with 7 bases fitting TRBD1. J gave up 0 bases and V 5 bases, and 3 bases lay outside the gene matches. CDR3 length equals 15 residues. Germline V CDR1 and CDR2: MNHNY, SVGAGI (reference sequence). The CDR3 DNA sequence: TGTGCCAGCAGTCTAGACAGGGCAACTAATGAAAAACTGTTTTTT. Translation: CASSLDRATNEKLFF.

The chain combines TRBV5-4 with TRBJ1-1; D not certain. From germline, CDR1 is SGHNT and CDR2 YYREEE (reference sequence). Trimming left V 0 bases short and J 6 bases short, with 9 bases between. The CDR3 loop spans 13 amino acids. CDR3: CASSLEGSAEAFF. CDR3 nucleotides: TGTGCCAGCAGCTTGGAAGGGAGCGCTGAAGCTTTCTTT. Drawing the rest from reference TRBV5-4 and TRBJ1-1, the complete variable domain is ETGVTQSPTHLIKTRGQQVTLRCSSQSGHNTVSWYQQALGQGPQFIFQYYREEENGRGNFPPRFSGLQFPNYSSELNVNALELDDSALYLCASSLEGSAEAFFGQGTRLTVV.

This clonotype has just a few counts. The chain has TRBV7-9 and TRBJ2-3; a weak D match, TRBD2 (6 bases). V lost 4 bases and J lost 7, with 18 bases in between. The germline V gene has CDR1 SEHNR and CDR2 FQNEAQ (reference sequence). The length of the CDR3 is 15 residues. The CDR3 nucleotides read TGTGCCAGCAGCTCGACTAGGGAAGCTCCTCATACGCAGTATTTT. It is translated as CASSSTREAPHTQYF.

This clonotype was seen a handful of times. The CDR3, as DNA: TGTGCCAGCAGTGAACTGGGGACAGGGCGGGATGAAGCTTTCTTT. Protein product: CASSELGTGRDEAFF. The rearrangement joins TRBV6-1 to TRBJ1-1; TRBD1 matches at 9 bases. V shed 2 bases and J 7 bases; nucleotides not matched to a gene: 8. Germline CDR1 and CDR2: MNHNS and SASEGT. The CDR3 is 15 amino acids.

Turning to this clonotype: The DNA is left out, because the CDR3 cannot be placed on it with certainty; the CDR3 is given as TCRdb lists it. The chain joins TRBV7-5 to TRBJ2-1; TRBD1 reflects the table's D call only, with no check against the DNA. TRBV7-5 is tagged as a pseudogene. A total of 24 residues make up the CDR3, ends included. The CDR3 here is CISVPEAYGGQGATGPSTYNEQFF.

This clonotype was found many times. The rearrangement joins TRBV18 to TRBJ2-3, with 7 nucleotides matching TRBD1. The germline V gene has CDR1 KGHSH and CDR2 LQKENI. The V segment lost 4 bases and the J segment 0 bases; nucleotides outside the gene matches: 7. The CDR3 runs to 16 residues. CDR3 in DNA: TGTGCCAGCTCACTTACGGGACAGCCTAGCACAGATACGCAGTATTTT. This gives the protein CASSLTGQPSTDTQYF.

The chain carries TRBV28 and TRBJ2-2; 8 nucleotides line up with TRBD1. V was pared by 8 bases and J by 5 bases, with 10 bases of the junction left unmatched. The CDR3 sequence is 15 residues long. The germline CDR1 and CDR2 sequences are MDHEN and SYDVKM. In DNA, the CDR3 is TGTGCCAGCCTCTGGGACAGGCGTCCGACCGGGGAGCTGTTTTTT. Protein sequence: CASLWDRRPTGELFF.

This clonotype has a count of ten or more. The V and J genes are TRBV7-2 and TRBJ1-1; 8 nucleotides line up with TRBD1. The CDR3 consists of 18 residues. Germline trimming cut 0 bases from V and 2 bases from J; bases unmatched to any gene: 11. The germline gives CDR1 SGHTA, CDR2 FQGNSA. The CDR3 coding sequence is TGTGCCAGCAGCTTAGCGCCGCCAGGGGGCGGATTAAACACTGAAGCTTTCTTT. Its translation is CASSLAPPGGGLNTEAFF.

This clonotype was seen more than once but under ten times. The chain has TRBV12-3 or TRBV12-4 and TRBJ1-1, with D unclear. This CDR3 has 13 residues. Trimming cost V 3 bases and J 6 bases, with 11 bases left between them. CDR3 region: CASSFRLESEAFF. As DNA, the CDR3 is TGTGCCAGCAGTTTTCGGTTGGAATCTGAAGCTTTCTTT.

This rearrangement joins TRBV20-1 to TRBJ1-2, with 7 bases identical to TRBD1. The CDR3 has 16 amino acids. V dropped 3 bases and J dropped 2; count of bases not matched to a gene: 12. CDR1 and CDR2 (germline): DFQATT, SNEGSKA (reference sequence). CDR3 in amino acids: CSARGVTGATNYGYTF. CDR3 nucleotides: TGCAGTGCTAGGGGGGTCACAGGGGCGACGAACTATGGCTACACCTTC.

The chain couples TRBV7-4 to TRBJ2-1, with D possibly TRBD1 on 5 matching bases. Germline assignment: CDR1 SGHVT and CDR2 SQSDAQ. CDR3 length equals 11 residues. The germline V and J ends were trimmed by 2 bases and 10 bases, with 6 bases remaining between them. The CDR3 loop is CASSLSGEQFF. Here the CDR3 DNA reads TGTGCCAGCAGCTTATCAGGGGAGCAGTTCTTC.

Ten or more counts support this clonotype. The J gene is TRBJ1-1, the V gene TRBV6-1, with a possible D match to TRBD1 (5 bases). With 3 bases removed from V and 5 bases from J, the gap between germline ends came to 16 bases. CDR1 MNHNS and CDR2 SASEGT come from the germline V gene. This CDR3 contains 15 residues. The CDR3 nucleotides are TGTGCCAGCAGTGACCGGACATTCTTAGGGACTGAAGCTTTCTTT. Translating gives CASSDRTFLGTEAFF.